This T cell receptor (beta chain) derives from a study of T cell responses to AZD1222 COVID-19 vaccine. Overall study findings and caveats: Among the donors, most were white British and more were female, and clonal diversity was possibly underestimated. Close to half of all spike-specific TCRs reportedly target regions of the variants that are unmutated.

Some second doses came at about 4 weeks and others at about 12 weeks; these were pooled. Germline V lookup: CDR1 SNHLY, CDR2 FYNNEI. This CDR3 has 15 residues. V was pared by 7 bases and J by 5 bases, with 6 bases of the junction left unmatched. Details on this clone: Antigen unknown.

The assay was immunoSEQ multiplex PCR, and TCRdb's table has in-frame clones only and misses some. The data show about 150,000 clones, around 90% seen once. The sequence derives from an adult who received the AZD1222 COVID-19 vaccine. The V call is TRBV2, the J call TRBJ2-5; 14 positions match TRBD2. The sequences come from peripheral blood, collected 28 days after the second AZD1222 dose. DNA of the CDR3: TGTGCCAGCATCGCCGGACTAGCGGGAGGTGAGACCCAGTACTTC. Translated, it gives CASIAGLAGGETQYF.